Listed here are 11 T cell receptor beta chains from one sample, sequenced in a study of response to subunit inactivated influenza vaccine. TCRdb re-called the RT-PCR reads with MiXCR, one entry per CDR3 protein. The sample has about 540,000 distinct CDR3 sequences; under 25% are singletons. The same data also contributed to another study, on T cells expressing NK-cell markers. Per that study: Scientists made TCR beta cDNA using 5'RACE template switching with UMIs.

The sequenced sample was CD4+ T cells sorted from PBMCs, obtained roughly 12 days after vaccination. These receptor sequences come from a man over 45 who received an inactivated influenza vaccine.

This clonotype has a count of ten or more. The CDR3 protein is CASSFSAANYEQYF. CDR3 nucleotide sequence: TGTGCCAGCAGCTTTTCAGCAGCTAACTACGAGCAGTACTTC. This chain joins TRBV7-2 and TRBJ2-7; D gene uncertain. CDR3 length: 14 residues. Germline V gene data show CDR1 as SGHTA and CDR2 as FQGNSA. Trimming took 3 bases from V and 3 from J, leaving 12 bases between them.

This clonotype has only a few counts. This rearrangement joins TRBV29-1 to TRBJ2-3, with 10 bases matching TRBD2. J gave up 4 bases and V 5 bases, and 6 bases lay outside the gene matches. This CDR3 has 14 residues. CDR1 and CDR2 (germline): SQVTM, ANQGSEA. CDR3 protein: CSVSSGSRPDTQYF. The DNA for the CDR3 is TGCAGCGTTTCTAGCGGGAGTCGCCCAGATACGCAGTATTTT.

The chain joins TRBV27 to TRBJ1-1; tentatively, D is TRBD1 (5 bases). Germline assignment: CDR1 MNHEY and CDR2 SMNVEV (reference sequence). The V end was cut by 7 bases, the J end by 5 bases, with 14 bases between. The CDR3 is made up of 13 amino acids. DNA of the CDR3: TGTGCCAGCACTGGCAGGGTTGGGACTGAAGCTTTCTTT. Its translation is CASTGRVGTEAFF.

This clonotype was seen more than once but under ten times. CDR3 in DNA: TGTGCCAGCAGTCGACTAGCGGGAGGCTCCCCGACCCAGTACTTC. As protein: CASSRLAGGSPTQYF. The rearrangement links TRBV2 to TRBJ2-5, with TRBD2 matching over 13 bases. The CDR3 runs to 15 residues. From germline, CDR1 is SNHLY and CDR2 FYNNEI. V was pared by 5 bases and J by 7 bases, with 7 bases of the junction left unmatched.

This chain uses TRBV15 with TRBJ2-3; tentatively, D is TRBD1 or TRBD2 (6 bases each). This CDR3 has 13 amino acids. CDR1 is LNHNV and CDR2 is YYDKDF in the germline V gene (reference sequence). V was cut by 0 bases and J by 14 bases, with 15 bases left in between. The CDR3 DNA reads as TGTGCCACCAGCAGAGATCTGGGGGGCCGCCTGTATTTT. It codes for CATSRDLGGRLYF.

V gene TRBV12-3 or TRBV12-4 combines with J gene TRBJ2-3; D gene ambiguous. The CDR3 sequence is 14 residues long. With 3 bases removed from V and 2 bases from J, the gap between germline ends came to 9 bases. The chain's CDR3 is CASSFRPTTDTQYF. The CDR3 DNA is TGTGCCAGCAGTTTCCGACCCACCACAGATACGCAGTATTTT.

The V and J genes are TRBV7-2 and TRBJ1-1; a possible D gene is TRBD1 (5 bases). The CDR3 contains 16 residues. Trimming stripped 6 bases from V and 2 bases from J, with 19 bases between. Germline CDR1 and CDR2: SGHTA and FQGNSA. The CDR3 loop is CASSLSPRVKNTEAFF. The CDR3 DNA reads as TGTGCCAGCAGTTTATCCCCCAGGGTCAAAAACACTGAAGCTTTCTTT.

The chain is built from TRBV2 and TRBJ2-2; D might be TRBD1 (6 bases). Germline V gives CDR1 SNHLY, CDR2 FYNNEI. This CDR3 spans 16 amino acids. The germline V and J ends were trimmed by 5 bases and 3 bases, with 16 bases remaining between them. The CDR3 reads CASSRRQARYTGELFF. CDR3 coding DNA: TGTGCCAGCAGTCGAAGACAGGCGCGATACACCGGGGAGCTGTTTTTT.

This clonotype was seen only a few times. This chain links TRBV14 with TRBJ2-3; no reliable D call. The V gene's germline CDR1 is SGHDN and CDR2 FVKESK. Trimming removed 1 base at V and 6 bases at J, with 11 bases between. The CDR3 covers 14 residues. The CDR3 sequence: CASSQGYHSDTQYF. As DNA, the CDR3 is TGTGCCAGCAGCCAAGGGTACCACTCGGATACGCAGTATTTT.

The chain has TRBV7-9 and TRBJ2-7; D gene uncertain. This CDR3 region has 11 residues. Looked up from germline, CDR1 is SEHNR and CDR2 is FQNEAQ (reference sequence). Trimming cost V 6 bases and J 5 bases, with 8 bases left between them. The chain's CDR3 is CASRGLDEQYF. The CDR3 DNA is TGTGCCAGCAGGGGGTTGGACGAGCAGTACTTC.

This clonotype was counted between two and nine times. This chain uses TRBV5-1 with TRBJ2-1, with 8 bases that match TRBD2. Trimming removed 3 bases from V and 8 bases from J; junction bases left unmatched: 10. Germline assignment: CDR1 SGHRS and CDR2 YFSETQ. The CDR3 runs 15 residues. The CDR3 region has the DNA TGCGCCAGCAGCTCGGGGAGCGGGAGCAGGGATGAGCAGTTCTTC. It yields the protein CASSSGSGSRDEQFF.